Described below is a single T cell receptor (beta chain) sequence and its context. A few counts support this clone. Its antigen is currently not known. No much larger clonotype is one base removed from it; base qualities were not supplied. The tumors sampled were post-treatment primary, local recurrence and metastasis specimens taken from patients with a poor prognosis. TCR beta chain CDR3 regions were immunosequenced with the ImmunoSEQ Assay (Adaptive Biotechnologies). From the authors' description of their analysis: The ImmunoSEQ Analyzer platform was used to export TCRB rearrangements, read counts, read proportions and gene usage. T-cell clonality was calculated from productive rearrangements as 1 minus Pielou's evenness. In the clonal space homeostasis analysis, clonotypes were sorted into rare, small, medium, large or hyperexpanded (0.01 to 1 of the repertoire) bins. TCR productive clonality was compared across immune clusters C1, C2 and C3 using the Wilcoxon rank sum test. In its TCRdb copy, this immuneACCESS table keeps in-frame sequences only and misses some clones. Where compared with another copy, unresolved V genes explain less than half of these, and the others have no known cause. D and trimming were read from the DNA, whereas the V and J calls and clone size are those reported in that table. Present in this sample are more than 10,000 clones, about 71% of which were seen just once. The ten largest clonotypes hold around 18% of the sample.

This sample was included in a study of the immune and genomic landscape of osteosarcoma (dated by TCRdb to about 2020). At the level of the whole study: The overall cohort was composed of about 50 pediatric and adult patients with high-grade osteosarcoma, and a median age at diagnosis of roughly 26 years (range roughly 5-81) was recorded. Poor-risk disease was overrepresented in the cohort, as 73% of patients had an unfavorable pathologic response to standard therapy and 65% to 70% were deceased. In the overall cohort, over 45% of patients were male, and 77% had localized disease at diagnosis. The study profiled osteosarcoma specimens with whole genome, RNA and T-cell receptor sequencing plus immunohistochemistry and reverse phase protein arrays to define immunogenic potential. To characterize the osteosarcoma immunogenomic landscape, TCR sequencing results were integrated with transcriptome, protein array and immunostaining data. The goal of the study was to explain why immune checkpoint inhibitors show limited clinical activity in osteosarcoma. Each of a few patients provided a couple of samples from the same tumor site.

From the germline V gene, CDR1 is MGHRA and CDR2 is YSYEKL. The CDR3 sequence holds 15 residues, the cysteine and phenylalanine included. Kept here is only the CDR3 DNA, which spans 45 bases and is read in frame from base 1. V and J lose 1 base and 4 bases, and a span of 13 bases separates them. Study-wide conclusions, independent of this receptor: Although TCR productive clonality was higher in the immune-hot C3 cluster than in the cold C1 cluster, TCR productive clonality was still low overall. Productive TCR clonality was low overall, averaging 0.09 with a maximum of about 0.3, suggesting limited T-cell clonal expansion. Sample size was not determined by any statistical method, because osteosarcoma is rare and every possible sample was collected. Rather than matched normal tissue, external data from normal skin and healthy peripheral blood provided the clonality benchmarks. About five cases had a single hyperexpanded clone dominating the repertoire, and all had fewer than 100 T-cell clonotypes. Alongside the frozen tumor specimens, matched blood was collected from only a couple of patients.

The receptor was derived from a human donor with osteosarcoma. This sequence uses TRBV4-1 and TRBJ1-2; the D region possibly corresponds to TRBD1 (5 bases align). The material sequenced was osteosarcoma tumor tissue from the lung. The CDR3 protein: CASSQARVRGYGYTF. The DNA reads TGCGCCAGCAGCCAAGCCCGGGTTAGGGGCTATGGCTACACCTTC.